Included here is one TCR beta chain sequence, with context. This sample is part of a study of blood T cell repertoires in COVID-19. Study-level background: Nucleic acid was either cDNA or gDNA, and it came from T cells, B-cell-depleted T cells, or PBMCs.

This table comes from immunoSEQ multiplex PCR, and its TCRdb copy is limited to in-frame clones, with some not included. The table records approximately 120,000 clones, around 78% of them present only once. In germline, CDR1 is SGHVS, CDR2 FNYEAQ. The CDR3 length is 17 residues. V gave up 4 bases and J gave up 4 bases, with 21 bases separating them. The chain uses TRBV7-6 and TRBJ2-3; the D gene is possibly TRBD2 (6 bases). The source is a woman aged 55 to 70 with acute or convalescent COVID-19. Sequenced material: peripheral blood. DNA for the CDR3: TGTGCCAGCAGCTCGAGGGAGTCCGGTTGGGGGGCAGATACGCAGTATTTT. Translating it yields CASSSRESGWGADTQYF.